What follows are 22 T cell receptor beta chains derived from one specimen sequenced in a study of radiation and T cells in renal cell carcinoma. Using immunoSEQ multiplex PCR, the repertoire was profiled, and TCRdb retains in-frame clones only, with some absent. The sample includes 95,000 to 150,000 clones, roughly 80% of them seen just once. The sample's time point: baseline pretreatment blood. Treatment defined: 15 Gy SBRT to primary tumor, nephrectomy 4 weeks later. The specimen comprised blood, sampled from a patient whose treatment included radiotherapy and nephrectomy. The receptors shown here come from an older woman with renal cell carcinoma.

The V gene is TRBV6-1, the J gene TRBJ2-7; 7 bases agree with TRBD2. J gave up 4 bases and V 4 bases, and 1 base lay outside the gene matches. This CDR3 comprises 12 residues. Germline CDR1 reads MNHNS; CDR2 reads SASEGT. CDR3 in amino acids: CASSAGGYEQYF. CDR3 sequence (DNA): TGTGCCAGCAGTGCGGGGGGATACGAGCAGTACTTC.

The chain uses TRBV9 and TRBJ1-4; 8 bases match TRBD1. The CDR3 extends over 14 amino acids. Per germline, CDR1 SGDLS and CDR2 YYNGEE. The trim removed 3 bases at V and 9 bases at J, leaving 7 bases unmatched. CDR3 in amino acids: CASSAGTGRKKLFF. For the CDR3, the DNA is TGTGCCAGCAGCGCCGGGACAGGACGTAAAAAACTGTTTTTT. Based on the CDR3 plus reference TRBV9 and TRBJ1-4, the full variable domain is DSGVTQTPKHLITATGQRVTLRCSPRSGDLSVYWYQQSLDQGLQFLIQYYNGEERAKGNILERFSAQQFPDLHSELNLSSLELGDSALYFCASSAGTGRKKLFFGSGTQLSVL.

This rearrangement joins TRBV6-5 to TRBJ1-5; D is uncertain. The CDR3 spans 15 residues. The V gene's germline CDR1 is MNHEY and CDR2 SVGAGI. V gave up 1 base and J gave up 1 base, with 8 bases separating them. The CDR3 sequence: CASSYFVGSNQPQHF. CDR3 DNA sequence: TGTGCCAGCAGTTACTTTGTGGGCAGCAATCAGCCCCAGCATTTT.

The chain links TRBV27 to TRBJ2-6, with D tentatively TRBD2 (6 bases). V lost 2 bases and J lost 2, with 7 bases in between. The germline CDR1 and CDR2 sequences are MNHEY and SMNVEV (reference sequence). This CDR3 is built from 15 residues. Written as DNA, the CDR3 is TGTGCCAGCAGTTTAGGAGGGACTGGGGCCAACGTCCTGACTTTC. As protein: CASSLGGTGANVLTF.

This clone was observed once. This CDR3 reads CSVGDRAETQYF. CDR3 DNA sequence: TGCAGCGTGGGCGACAGGGCTGAGACCCAGTACTTC. The rearrangement links TRBV29-1 to TRBJ2-5; 7 positions agree with TRBD1. Per germline, CDR1 SQVTM and CDR2 ANQGSEA. The CDR3 is 12 amino acids. The V gene end was trimmed by 6 bases and the J gene end by 5 bases; junction bases not matched to a gene: 6. The entire variable domain, with the rest obtained from reference TRBV29-1 and TRBJ2-5, is as follows: SAVISQKPSRDICQRGTSLTIQCQVDSQVTMMFWYRQQPGQSLTLIATANQGSEATYESGFVIDKFPISRPNLTFSTLTVSNMSPEDSSIYLCSVGDRAETQYFGPGTRLLVL.

This clone has just a few counts. In DNA form, the CDR3 reads TGTGCCAGCAGTTTTCGAACAGGGGTGAACACTGAAGCTTTCTTT. Translation gives CASSFRTGVNTEAFF. The V and J genes are TRBV25-1 and TRBJ1-1; TRBD1 matches 7 bases. The germline V gene has CDR1 MGHDK and CDR2 SYGVNS. After removal of 5 bases from V and 0 bases from J, the junction contained 6 bases not matched to a gene. The CDR3 length is 15 residues.

As DNA, the CDR3 is TGTGCCAGCAGACCAGACGGCTACTATGGCTACACCTTC. Protein product: CASRPDGYYGYTF. This chain uses TRBV13 with TRBJ1-2; no firm D call. The CDR3 sequence is 13 residues long. Trimming left V 6 bases short and J 3 bases short, with 11 bases between. Germline lookup yields CDR1 PRHDT and CDR2 FYEKMQ (reference sequence). The full variable domain, completed using reference TRBV13 and TRBJ1-2, is AAGVIQSPRHLIKEKRETATLKCYPIPRHDTVYWYQQGPGQDPQFLISFYEKMQSDKGSIPDRFSAQQFSDYHSELNMSSLELGDSALYFCASRPDGYYGYTFGSGTRLTVV.

This sequence joins TRBV28 and TRBJ1-1, with no clear D. Trimming removed 6 bases at V and 0 bases at J, with 11 bases between. The CDR3 is 14 amino acids. CDR1 is MDHEN, CDR2 SYDVKM, per germline. The CDR3 coding sequence is TGTGCCAGCAGCCCGACCGCTCTGAACACTGAAGCTTTCTTT. Its protein is CASSPTALNTEAFF.

The chain employs TRBV2 and TRBJ1-3; 7 nucleotides align to TRBD1. There are 16 residues in the CDR3. CDR1 and CDR2 from the germline V gene are SNHLY and FYNNEI. V was pared by 6 bases and J by 5 bases, with 13 bases of the junction left unmatched. The CDR3 protein is CASSLLEDRARNTIYF. The CDR3 DNA follows: TGTGCCAGCAGCCTTTTGGAAGACAGGGCTCGAAACACCATATATTTT.

V usage is TRBV11-2 and J usage is TRBJ2-7; D is unresolved. Germline V gene data show CDR1 as SGHAT and CDR2 as FQNNGV. Trimming cost V 5 bases and J 2 bases, with 16 bases left between them. There are 15 residues in the CDR3. The CDR3 protein is CASSPLLTLTYEQYF. The CDR3 DNA reads as TGTGCCAGCAGCCCCTTATTAACACTTACCTACGAGCAGTACTTC.

This clone was observed a handful of times. The chain combines TRBV9 with TRBJ1-4; a possible D gene is TRBD1 (5 bases). V was clipped by 0 bases and J by 2 bases, with 11 bases between them. This CDR3 region has 16 residues. CDR1 is SGDLS and CDR2 is YYNGEE in the germline V gene. The CDR3 sequence is CASSVGPGGTNEKLFF. DNA for the CDR3: TGTGCCAGCAGCGTAGGACCCGGGGGGACTAATGAAAAACTGTTTTTT.

This clone was seen a few times. The chain employs TRBV6-5 and TRBJ1-4, with 8 bases matching TRBD1. The CDR3 length is 13 residues. J lost 11 bases, V lost 7 bases, and 9 bases had no gene match. CDR1 is MNHEY and CDR2 is SVGAGI in the germline V gene. The CDR3 loop reads CASIDRGGKKLFF. DNA of the CDR3: TGTGCCAGCATTGACAGGGGAGGAAAGAAACTGTTTTTT.

The CDR3 nucleotides read TGTGCCAGCAGGTCCGGGACGCGGGACTCCTACGAGCAGTACTTC. Amino acid sequence: CASRSGTRDSYEQYF. The chain joins TRBV27 to TRBJ2-7; a possible D gene is TRBD2 (6 bases). V was cut by 6 bases and J by 0 bases, with 15 bases left in between. This CDR3 comprises 15 residues. CDR1 and CDR2 from the germline V gene are MNHEY and SMNVEV (reference sequence).

This chain joins TRBV10-3 and TRBJ2-1; 8 nucleotides line up with TRBD1. The CDR3 sequence is 11 residues long. Germline assignment: CDR1 ENHRY and CDR2 SYGVKD. J was trimmed by 7 bases and V by 8 bases; bases with no gene match: 1. The CDR3 loop is CAIRTGNEQFF. CDR3 in DNA: TGTGCCATCCGGACAGGGAATGAGCAGTTCTTC.

The J gene is TRBJ1-4, the V gene TRBV5-1; 8 positions match TRBD1. Germline V gene lookup returns CDR1 SGHRS and CDR2 YFSETQ. V shed 4 bases and J 7 bases; nucleotides not matched to a gene: 9. There are 15 residues in the CDR3. This CDR3 is CASSGVTGASEKLFF. DNA for the CDR3: TGCGCCAGCAGCGGAGTGACAGGGGCCAGTGAAAAACTGTTTTTT.

The V gene is TRBV7-2, the J gene TRBJ1-2, with no clear D. The V gene lost 2 bases and the J gene lost 0 bases, with 7 bases spanning the gap. CDR3 length equals 14 residues. Germline-derived CDR1 and CDR2 are SGHTA and FQGNSA. The CDR3 DNA reads as TGTGCCAGCAGCTTATATTCATCTAACTATGGCTACACCTTC. This codes for CASSLYSSNYGYTF.

In this sample, this clone turned up a few times. Other DNA sequences within the sample encode an identical CDR3. The rearrangement links TRBV7-2 to TRBJ2-5; no clear D gene. The CDR3 length is 13 residues. Trimming left V 1 base short and J 1 base short, with 4 bases between. CDR1 and CDR2 from the germline V gene are SGHTA and FQGNSA. The CDR3 bases are TGTGCCAGCAGCTTAGTTACCCAAGAGACCCAGTACTTC. It translates to CASSLVTQETQYF.

The genes are TRBV7-2 and TRBJ1-2, with TRBD1 identical over 7 bases. The germline CDR1 and CDR2 sequences are SGHTA and FQGNSA. CDR3 length: 14 amino acids. The V and J ends lost 4 bases and 6 bases, in that order; junction bases with no gene match: 8. The DNA for the CDR3 is TGTGCCAGCAGCTCGACAGGGAGGGCCAATGGCTACACCTTC. Its protein is CASSSTGRANGYTF.

V gene TRBV29-1 combines with J gene TRBJ2-3, with 10 bases matching TRBD1. V trimming: 7 bases; J trimming: 6 bases; junction bases outside the gene matches: 13. Germline CDR1 SQVTM, CDR2 ANQGSEA. This CDR3 spans 15 amino acids. The CDR3 here is CSGTGQGGRLDTQYF. The CDR3 DNA is TGCAGCGGGACCGGACAGGGGGGGAGATTGGATACGCAGTATTTT.

The CDR3 DNA reads as TGTGCCAGCAGGAAGGACAGGGGAACCTACGAGCAGTACTTC. This gives the protein CASRKDRGTYEQYF. The gene calls are TRBV5-4 and TRBJ2-7; TRBD1 matches at 9 bases. Per germline, CDR1 SGHNT and CDR2 YYREEE (reference sequence). The ends lost 5 bases at V and 2 bases at J; junction bases unmatched: 5. The CDR3 has 14 amino acids.

This chain joins TRBV2 and TRBJ2-1; D remains ambiguous. V lost 3 bases, J lost 0 bases, and 9 bases lay in between. The CDR3 has 15 residues. Germline CDR1 and CDR2: SNHLY and FYNNEI. CDR3 protein: CASSDRIPSYNEQFF. The DNA for the CDR3 is TGTGCCAGCAGTGATCGGATTCCCTCCTACAATGAGCAGTTCTTC. The complete variable domain, with remaining parts taken from reference TRBV2 and TRBJ2-1, reads EPEVTQTPSHQVTQMGQEVILRCVPISNHLYFYWYRQILGQKVEFLVSFYNNEISEKSEIFDDQFSVERPDGSNFTLKIRSTKLEDSAMYFCASSDRIPSYNEQFFGPGTRLTVL.

The chain links TRBV7-3 to TRBJ2-1; D uncertain. CDR3 size: 14 residues. Trimming removed 2 bases from V and 3 bases from J, with 8 bases in between. Germline V gene sequence: CDR1 SGHTA, CDR2 FQGTGA. CDR3 region: CASSLRDGYNEQFF. The CDR3 DNA reads TGTGCCAGCAGCTTACGAGATGGCTACAATGAGCAGTTCTTC.